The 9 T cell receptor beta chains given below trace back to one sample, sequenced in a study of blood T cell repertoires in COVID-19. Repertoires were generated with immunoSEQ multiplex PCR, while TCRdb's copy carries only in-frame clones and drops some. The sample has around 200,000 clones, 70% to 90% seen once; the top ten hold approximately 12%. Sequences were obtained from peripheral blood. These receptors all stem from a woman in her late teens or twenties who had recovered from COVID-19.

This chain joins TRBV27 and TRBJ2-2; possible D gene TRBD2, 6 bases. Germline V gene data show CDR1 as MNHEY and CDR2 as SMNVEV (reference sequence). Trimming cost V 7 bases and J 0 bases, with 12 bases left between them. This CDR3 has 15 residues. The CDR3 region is CASTNGGANTGELFF. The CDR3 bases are TGTGCCAGCACGAACGGAGGGGCGAACACCGGGGAGCTGTTTTTT.

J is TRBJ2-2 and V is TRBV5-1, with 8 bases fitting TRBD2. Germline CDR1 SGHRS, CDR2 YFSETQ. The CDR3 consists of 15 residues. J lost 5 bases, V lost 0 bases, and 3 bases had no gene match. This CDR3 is CASSLVVAGTGELFF. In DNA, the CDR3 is TGCGCCAGCAGCTTGGTAGTAGCGGGGACCGGGGAGCTGTTTTTT.

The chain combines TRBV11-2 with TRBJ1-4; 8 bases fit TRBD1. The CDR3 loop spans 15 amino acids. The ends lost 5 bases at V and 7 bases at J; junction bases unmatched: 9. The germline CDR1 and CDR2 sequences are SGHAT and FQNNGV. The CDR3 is CASSITGQVGEKLFF. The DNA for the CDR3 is TGTGCCAGCAGCATAACGGGACAGGTTGGTGAAAAACTGTTTTTT.

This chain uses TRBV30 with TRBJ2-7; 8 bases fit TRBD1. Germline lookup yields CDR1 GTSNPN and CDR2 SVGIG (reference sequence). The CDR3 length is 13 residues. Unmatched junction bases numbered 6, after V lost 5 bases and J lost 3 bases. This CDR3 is CAWDWTGSYEQYF. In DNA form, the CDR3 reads TGTGCCTGGGATTGGACAGGGAGCTACGAGCAGTACTTC.

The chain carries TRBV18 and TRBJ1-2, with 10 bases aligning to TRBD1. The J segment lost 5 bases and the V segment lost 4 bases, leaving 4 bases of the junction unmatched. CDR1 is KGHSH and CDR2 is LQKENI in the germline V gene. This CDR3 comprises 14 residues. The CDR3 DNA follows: TGTGCCAGCTCACGACAGGGGGCCTTTTATGGCTACACCTTC. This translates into CASSRQGAFYGYTF.

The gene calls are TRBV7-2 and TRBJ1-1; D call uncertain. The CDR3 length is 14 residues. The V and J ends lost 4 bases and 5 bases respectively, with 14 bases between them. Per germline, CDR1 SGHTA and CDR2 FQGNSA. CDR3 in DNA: TGTGCCAGCAGCTACAGTTCAAGAGTTACTGAAGCTTTCTTT. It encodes CASSYSSRVTEAFF. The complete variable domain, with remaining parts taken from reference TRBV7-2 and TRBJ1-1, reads GAGVSQSPSNKVTEKGKDVELRCDPISGHTALYWYRQSLGQGLEFLIYFQGNSAPDKSGLPSDRFSAERTGGSVSTLTIQRTQQEDSAVYLCASSYSSRVTEAFFGQGTRLTVV.

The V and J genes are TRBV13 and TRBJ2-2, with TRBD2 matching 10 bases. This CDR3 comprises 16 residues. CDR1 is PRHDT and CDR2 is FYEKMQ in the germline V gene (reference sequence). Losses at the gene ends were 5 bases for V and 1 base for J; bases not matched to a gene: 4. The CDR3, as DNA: TGTGCCAGCAGCCCAAGGACTAGCGGGAACACCGGGGAGCTGTTTTTT. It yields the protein CASSPRTSGNTGELFF.

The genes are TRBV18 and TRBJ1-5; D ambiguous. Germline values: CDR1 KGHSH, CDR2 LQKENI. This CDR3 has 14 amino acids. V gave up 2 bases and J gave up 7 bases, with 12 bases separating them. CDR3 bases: TGTGCCAGCTCACCAACCCGGTCCTTCCAGCCCCAGCATTTT. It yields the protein CASSPTRSFQPQHF.

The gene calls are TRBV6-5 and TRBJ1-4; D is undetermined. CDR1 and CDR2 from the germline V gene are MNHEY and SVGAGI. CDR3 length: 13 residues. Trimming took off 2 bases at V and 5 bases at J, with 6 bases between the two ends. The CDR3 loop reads CASSYLPNEKLFF. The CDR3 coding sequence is TGTGCCAGCAGTTACCTACCGAATGAAAAACTGTTTTTT.